What follows are 23 T cell receptor beta chains derived from one specimen sequenced in a study of blood T cell repertoires in COVID-19. The table came from immunoSEQ multiplex PCR; TCRdb's copy has only in-frame clones and leaves some out. This table holds some 90,000 clones, roughly nine tenths found once. The source material was peripheral blood. The receptors originated from a middle-aged man with acute or convalescent COVID-19.

The J gene is TRBJ2-4, the V gene TRBV3-1 (or the pseudogene TRBV3-2), with 7 bases matching TRBD1. J gave up 1 base and V 4 bases, and 1 base lay outside the gene matches. CDR3 length: 14 residues. The germline V gene encodes CDR1 LGHDT and CDR2 YNNKEL (reference sequence). The CDR3 reads CASSPQGAKNIQYF. The CDR3 region has the DNA TGTGCCAGCAGCCCACAGGGGGCCAAAAACATTCAGTACTTC.

The chain links TRBV24-1 to TRBJ2-3, with TRBD1 identical over 7 bases. Germline CDR1 is KGHDR and CDR2 is SFDVKD. This CDR3 has 15 residues. Unmatched junction bases numbered 8, after V lost 3 bases and J lost 6 bases. The CDR3 DNA follows: TGTGCCACCAGTGATCGGGACAGCGTGTGGGATACGCAGTATTTT. Translation gives CATSDRDSVWDTQYF.

V usage is TRBV3-1 (or the pseudogene TRBV3-2) and J usage is TRBJ2-2; 7 nucleotides line up with TRBD2. The trim removed 5 bases at V and 6 bases at J, leaving 3 bases unmatched. The germline CDR1 and CDR2 sequences are LGHDT and YNNKEL (reference sequence). CDR3 length equals 13 residues. The CDR3 region has the DNA TGTGCCAGCAGCAGGACTAGACCCGGGGAGCTGTTTTTT. Translated: CASSRTRPGELFF.

V usage is TRBV29-1 and J usage is TRBJ1-2, with a weak D call TRBD1 (6 bases). Per germline, CDR1 SQVTM and CDR2 ANQGSEA. The V gene lost 6 bases and the J gene lost 5 bases, with 22 bases spanning the gap. The length of the CDR3 is 15 residues. This CDR3 is CSVGSEGGARYGYTF. The CDR3 nucleotides are TGCAGCGTGGGCAGCGAAGGGGGGGCGCGGTATGGCTACACCTTC. The full variable domain, its missing parts supplied by reference TRBV29-1 and TRBJ1-2, is SAVISQKPSRDICQRGTSLTIQCQVDSQVTMMFWYRQQPGQSLTLIATANQGSEATYESGFVIDKFPISRPNLTFSTLTVSNMSPEDSSIYLCSVGSEGGARYGYTFGSGTRLTVV.

This sequence joins TRBV6-5 and TRBJ1-1; D unresolved. Trimming took off 6 bases at V and 0 bases at J, with 14 bases between the two ends. Germline V gene lookup returns CDR1 MNHEY and CDR2 SVGAGI. The CDR3 length is 15 residues. CDR3 residues: CASRMGDLMNTEAFF. The CDR3 DNA reads as TGTGCCAGCAGGATGGGAGACTTAATGAACACTGAAGCTTTCTTT.

This chain joins TRBV19 and TRBJ2-2, with 13 bases identical to TRBD2. CDR3 length: 16 amino acids. With V trimmed by 3 bases and J by 6 bases, 4 bases remained unmatched. Germline assignment: CDR1 LNHDA and CDR2 SQIVND (reference sequence). CDR3 sequence reads: CASSIPTSGGAGELFF. In DNA, the CDR3 is TGTGCCAGTAGTATCCCCACTAGCGGGGGGGCCGGGGAGCTGTTTTTT.

This clone came up a few times. V usage is TRBV6-5 and J usage is TRBJ2-2; D perhaps matches TRBD2 (6 bases). CDR3 length: 14 amino acids. Germline values: CDR1 MNHEY, CDR2 SVGAGI. Deletions cut 2 bases from V and 5 bases from J, with 9 bases between. The CDR3 nucleotides read TGTGCCAGCAGTTACGGGGGACTGACCGGGGAGCTGTTTTTT. Protein product: CASSYGGLTGELFF.

This chain connects TRBV7-2 to TRBJ2-5, with 7 bases fitting TRBD1. J gave up 0 bases and V 5 bases, and 6 bases lay outside the gene matches. The CDR3 runs to 15 residues. CDR1 and CDR2 (germline): SGHTA, FQGNSA. CDR3 residues: CASSDRAGYQETQYF. CDR3 in DNA: TGTGCCAGCAGCGACAGGGCGGGTTACCAAGAGACCCAGTACTTC.

The V call is TRBV2, the J call TRBJ1-1; unclear D gene. Germline loops: CDR1 SNHLY, CDR2 FYNNEI. This CDR3 has 13 residues. The V end lost 0 bases, the J end lost 0 bases, and 2 bases lay between the germline ends. CDR3 bases: TGTGCCAGCAGTGAAGCCATGAACACTGAAGCTTTCTTT. This translates into CASSEAMNTEAFF.

The chain carries TRBV5-5 and TRBJ1-3, with 12 bases identical to TRBD1. The CDR3 is 15 residues long. With 4 bases clipped from V and 4 bases from J, the junction kept 3 bases outside the gene matches. The germline gives CDR1 SGHKS, CDR2 YYEKEE (reference sequence). The CDR3 nucleotides are TGTGCCAGCAGCAGGGACAGGGGGCAAGGAAACACCATATATTTT. Translation: CASSRDRGQGNTIYF.

The chain is built from TRBV7-8 and TRBJ1-5; TRBD1 agrees at 10 bases. Germline V gene data show CDR1 as SGHVS and CDR2 as FQNEAQ. V lost 5 bases and J lost 0; bases outside the gene matches: 10. The CDR3 sequence is 18 residues long. CDR3 residues: CASSPRDRGPYSNQPQHF. The DNA for the CDR3 is TGTGCCAGCAGCCCCCGGGACAGGGGCCCCTATAGCAATCAGCCCCAGCATTTT.

Notes on this clone: A junction end diverges from the germline sequence, so it may reflect a read error. The chain links TRBV2 to TRBJ1-5, with TRBD1 matching over 10 bases. This CDR3 is 15 amino acids long. The germline V gene encodes CDR1 SNHLY and CDR2 FYNNEI. CDR3 nucleotides: TGTGCCAGCAGGGAAGGGACAGGGGGCAATCAGCCCCAGCATTTT. Protein product: CASREGTGGNQPQHF. Using reference TRBV2 and TRBJ1-5 for the parts outside the CDR3, the full variable domain is EPEVTQTPSHQVTQMGQEVILRCVPISNHLYFYWYRQILGQKVEFLVSFYNNEISEKSEIFDDQFSVERPDGSNFTLKIRSTKLEDSAMYFCASREGTGGNQPQHFGDGTRLSIL.

The chain combines TRBV5-1 with TRBJ2-3, with TRBD2 matching 9 bases. Per the germline V gene, CDR1 is SGHRS and CDR2 is YFSETQ. This CDR3 region has 18 residues. V dropped 0 bases and J dropped 2; count of bases not matched to a gene: 10. The CDR3: CASSLAPSSGGTTDTQYF. The CDR3 bases are TGCGCCAGCAGCTTGGCCCCGAGTAGCGGGGGAACCACAGATACGCAGTATTTT. The full variable domain, rest sourced from reference TRBV5-1 and TRBJ2-3, is KAGVTQTPRYLIKTRGQQVTLSCSPISGHRSVSWYQQTPGQGLQFLFEYFSETQRNKGNFPGRFSGRQFSNSRSEMNVSTLELGDSALYLCASSLAPSSGGTTDTQYFGPGTRLTVL.

This clone was counted a few times. The V call is TRBV4-1, the J call TRBJ1-1; D gene uncertain. From germline, CDR1 is MGHRA and CDR2 YSYEKL. This CDR3 region has 13 residues. The germline V and J ends were trimmed by 1 base and 2 bases, with 5 bases remaining between them. CDR3 amino acids: CASSQGANTEAFF. The CDR3 DNA follows: TGCGCCAGCAGCCAAGGCGCTAACACTGAAGCTTTCTTT.

The rearrangement uses TRBV7-8 and TRBJ1-5, with 11 bases that match TRBD1. After removal of 5 bases from V and 3 bases from J, the junction contained 6 bases not matched to a gene. This CDR3 comprises 16 residues. Germline V gives CDR1 SGHVS, CDR2 FQNEAQ. The CDR3 here is CASSVGTGGFNQPQHF. The CDR3 DNA sequence: TGTGCCAGCAGCGTCGGGACAGGGGGTTTCAATCAGCCCCAGCATTTT. Using reference TRBV7-8 and TRBJ1-5 for the parts outside the CDR3, the full variable domain is GAGVSQSPRYKVAKRGQDVALRCDPISGHVSLFWYQQALGQGPEFLTYFQNEAQLDKSGLPSDRFFAERPEGSVSTLKIQRTQQEDSAVYLCASSVGTGGFNQPQHFGDGTRLSIL.

This clone was recorded only once. V and J are TRBV28 and TRBJ1-2, with D unclear. The germline V gene encodes CDR1 MDHEN and CDR2 SYDVKM. The CDR3 loop spans 14 amino acids. Trimming left V 2 bases short and J 8 bases short, with 15 bases between. The CDR3 DNA sequence: TGTGCCAGCAGTTTACCCCGGCGGGAAGAAGGCTACACCTTC. This codes for CASSLPRREEGYTF.

The chain carries TRBV28 and TRBJ1-5, with 8 bases that match TRBD1. The V segment lost 3 bases and the J segment 0 bases; nucleotides outside the gene matches: 7. The length of the CDR3 is 17 residues. Germline loops: CDR1 MDHEN, CDR2 SYDVKM. CDR3 bases: TGTGCCAGCAGTTTCTTTTCAGGGGGCAGTAGCAATCAGCCCCAGCATTTT. The encoded protein is CASSFFSGGSSNQPQHF.

This clone is a singleton in its sample. This rearrangement joins TRBV28 to TRBJ1-2; 7 bases align to TRBD1. The CDR3 loop spans 15 amino acids. Germline CDR1 is MDHEN and CDR2 is SYDVKM. V was clipped by 6 bases and J by 4 bases; unmatched bases: 11. The CDR3 nucleotides are TGTGCCAGCAGCTTTCCCAGAGGGGGCGTCTATGGCTACACCTTC. This gives the protein CASSFPRGGVYGYTF.

CDR3 nucleotide sequence: TGTGCCAGCAGCCAAATGTATTATAATTCACCCCTCCACTTT. Translated: CASSQMYYNSPLHF. The V gene is TRBV3-1 (or the pseudogene TRBV3-2), the J gene TRBJ1-6; D ambiguous. The CDR3 has 14 amino acids. CDR1 LGHDT and CDR2 YNNKEL come from the germline V gene (reference sequence). The germline V and J ends were trimmed by 2 bases and 4 bases, with 6 bases remaining between them.

The chain uses TRBV10-3 and TRBJ2-5, with 7 bases fitting TRBD1. Germline loops: CDR1 ENHRY, CDR2 SYGVKD. V dropped 8 bases and J dropped 4; count of bases not matched to a gene: 13. This CDR3 has 15 residues. This CDR3 is CAIGTGADLSETQYF. Written as DNA, the CDR3 is TGTGCCATCGGAACAGGGGCCGACCTGTCAGAGACCCAGTACTTC.

V usage is TRBV6-5 and J usage is TRBJ1-3; 7 bases are shared with TRBD1. CDR3 length equals 15 residues. Trimming cost V 7 bases and J 4 bases; bases outside gene matches: 10. Per germline, CDR1 MNHEY and CDR2 SVGAGI. The DNA for the CDR3 is TGTGCCAGCATGATATCGACAGGGCTCGGAAACACCATATATTTT. Its protein is CASMISTGLGNTIYF.

V and J are TRBV6-1 and TRBJ1-2, with D maybe TRBD1 (5 bases). Germline lookup yields CDR1 MNHNS and CDR2 SASEGT. The V gene lost 1 base and the J gene lost 5 bases, with 14 bases spanning the gap. There are 15 residues in the CDR3. The CDR3 is CASSEVGWGGYGYTF. CDR3 DNA sequence: TGTGCCAGCAGTGAAGTCGGCTGGGGGGGTTATGGCTACACCTTC.

This chain uses TRBV7-9 with TRBJ1-2, with 7 bases that match TRBD1. The germline V gene encodes CDR1 SEHNR and CDR2 FQNEAQ (reference sequence). CDR3 length: 16 amino acids. J lost 4 bases, V lost 5 bases, and 13 bases had no gene match. The CDR3 DNA reads TGTGCCAGCAGCCGCGGGACAGAAATATTAGGCTATGGCTACACCTTC. Protein: CASSRGTEILGYGYTF.